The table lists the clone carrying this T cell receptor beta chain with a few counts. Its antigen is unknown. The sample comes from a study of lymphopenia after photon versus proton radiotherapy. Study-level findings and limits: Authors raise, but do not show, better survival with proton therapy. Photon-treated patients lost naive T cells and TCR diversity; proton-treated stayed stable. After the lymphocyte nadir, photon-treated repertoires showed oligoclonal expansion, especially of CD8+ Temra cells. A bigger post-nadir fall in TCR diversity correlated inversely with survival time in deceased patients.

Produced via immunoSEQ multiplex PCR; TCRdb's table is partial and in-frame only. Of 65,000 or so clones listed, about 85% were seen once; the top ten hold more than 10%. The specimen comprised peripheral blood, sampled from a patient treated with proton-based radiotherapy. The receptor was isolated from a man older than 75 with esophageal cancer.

The CDR3 loop reads CASSELGQGLGYTF. In DNA, the CDR3 is TGTGCCAGCAGTGAACTTGGACAGGGCCTCGGCTACACCTTC. V and J are TRBV6-1 and TRBJ1-2; 8 nucleotides align to TRBD1. Germline assignment: CDR1 MNHNS and CDR2 SASEGT. This CDR3 spans 14 amino acids. The J segment lost 8 bases and the V segment lost 2 bases, leaving 7 bases of the junction unmatched.